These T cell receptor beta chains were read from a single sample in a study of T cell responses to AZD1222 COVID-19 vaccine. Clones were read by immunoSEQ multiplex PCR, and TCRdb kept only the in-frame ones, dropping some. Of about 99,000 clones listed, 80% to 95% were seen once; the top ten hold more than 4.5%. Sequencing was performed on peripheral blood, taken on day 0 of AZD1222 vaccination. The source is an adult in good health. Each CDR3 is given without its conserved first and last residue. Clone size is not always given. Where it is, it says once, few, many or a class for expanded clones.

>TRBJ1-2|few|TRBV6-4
ASSADNSNGYT
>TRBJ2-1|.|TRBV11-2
ASSEFTPSYGRSEQF
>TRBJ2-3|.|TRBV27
ASSLSVGFLTDTQY
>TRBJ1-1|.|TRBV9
ASSVQLNTEAF
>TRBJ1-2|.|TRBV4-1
ASSPGWHYGYT
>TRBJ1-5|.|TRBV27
ASSWGSNQPQH
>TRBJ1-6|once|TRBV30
AWQTTGGGNSPLH
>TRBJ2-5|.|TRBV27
ATGWETQY
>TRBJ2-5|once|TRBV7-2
ASSLGAHSSQETQY
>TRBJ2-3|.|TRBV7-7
ASSQLPGLAGGTDTQY
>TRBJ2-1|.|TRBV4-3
ASSQGGTRAGEQF
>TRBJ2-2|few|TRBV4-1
ASSQGLNRGSPGELF
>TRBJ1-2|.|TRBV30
AWNSPGSYGYT
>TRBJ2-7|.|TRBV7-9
ASRDPGYADYEQY
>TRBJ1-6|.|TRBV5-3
ARSLPRDRFNSPLH
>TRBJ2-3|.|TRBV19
ASSSGLASDTQY
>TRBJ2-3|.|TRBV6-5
ASTEDRDTDTQY
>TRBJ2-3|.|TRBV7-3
ASSPTGRGGTDTQY
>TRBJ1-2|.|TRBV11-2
ASSLGDRGEGYT
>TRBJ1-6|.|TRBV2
ASSEAGAGALSPLH
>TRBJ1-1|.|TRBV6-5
ASSRKITGSTEAF
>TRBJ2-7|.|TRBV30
AWNRDKTGYEQY
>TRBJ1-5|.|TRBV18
ASSPTRANQPQH
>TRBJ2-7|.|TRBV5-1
ASSGTGAENPYEQY
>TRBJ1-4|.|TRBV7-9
ASRKDRGSEKLF
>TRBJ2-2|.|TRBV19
ASIPGQGAISNGELF
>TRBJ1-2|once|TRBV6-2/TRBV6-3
ASSKGQVNYGYT
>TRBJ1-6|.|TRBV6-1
ASSEYGLGNSPLH
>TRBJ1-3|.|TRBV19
ASSLPGGAGNTIY
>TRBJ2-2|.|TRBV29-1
SVDRGAGELF
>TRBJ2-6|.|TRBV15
ATSTGTSGANVLT
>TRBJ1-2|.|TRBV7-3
ASSLPEGVGGYT
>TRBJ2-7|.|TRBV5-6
ASSFGGSYEQY
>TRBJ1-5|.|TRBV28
ASSTIRGGREN
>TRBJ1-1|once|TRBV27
ASSLAGRTEAF
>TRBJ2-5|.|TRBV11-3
ASSYGQPGKETQY
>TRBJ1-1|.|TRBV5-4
ASSLGSVVNTEAF
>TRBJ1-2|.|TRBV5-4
ASSSGQGATYGYT
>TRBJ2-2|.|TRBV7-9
ASSLGQGVAGELF
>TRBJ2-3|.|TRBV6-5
ASSYSSGAPDTQY
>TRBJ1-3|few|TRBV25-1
ASSGTGLGWWNTIY
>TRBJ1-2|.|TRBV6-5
ASSYVGGNYGYT
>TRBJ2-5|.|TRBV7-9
AVRDGIQETQY
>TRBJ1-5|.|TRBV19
ASSIAGTGSYQPQH
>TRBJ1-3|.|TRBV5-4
ASSLIGDSGNTIY
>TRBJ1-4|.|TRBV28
ASSFGNEKLF
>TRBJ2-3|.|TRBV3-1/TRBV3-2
ASSPTGTSTDTQY
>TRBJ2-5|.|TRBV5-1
ASTIRGGQETQY